This T cell receptor (beta chain) stems from a study of cytomegalovirus exposure and HLA in healthy donors. Overall study findings and caveats: The study labeled 150 to 200 TCR beta chains cytomegalovirus-associated. Reportedly, cytomegalovirus status was diagnosed with high sensitivity and specificity. Rarity characterized most TCR sequences, yet some public TCRs appeared in many donors. Subsequent analysis revealed that first-cohort TCR clusters tended to co-occur in the 90 to 150 validation repertoires.

V gave up 6 bases and J gave up 4 bases, with 7 bases separating them. The CDR3 is made up of 12 amino acids. CDR1 and CDR2 from the germline V gene are MDHEN and SYDVKM. On this clone itself: Its target is unknown.

Assay used: immunoSEQ multiplex PCR; TCRdb lists only in-frame clones, some missing. The sample holds about 280,000 clones; 70% to 90% are singletons and the top ten take approximately 0.88%. The chain joins TRBV28 to TRBJ1-3; no clear D gene. The sequence was collected from a young woman in good health and CMV-seronegative. Sequencing was done on a sample of PBMCs. DNA of the CDR3: TGTGCCAGCAGGACAATAGGAAACACCATATATTTT. Its protein is CASRTIGNTIYF.